The 28 T cell receptor beta chains reported below all come from one sample, sequenced in a study of blood T cell repertoires in COVID-19. Sequencing was performed with immunoSEQ multiplex PCR; in TCRdb, only in-frame clones are kept and a portion is missing. The data contain around 290,000 clones, about 90% of them singletons. Sequencing was carried out using peripheral blood. The receptor source for this set is a woman between 50 and 59 years old who had recovered from COVID-19.

The rearrangement links TRBV5-6 to TRBJ1-5, with D possibly matching TRBD1 (5 bases). The germline gives CDR1 SGHDT, CDR2 YYEEEE. Trimming pared 2 bases from V and 4 bases from J, leaving 10 bases between. This CDR3 region has 14 residues. In DNA form, the CDR3 reads TGTGCCAGCAGCTTTTATCACAGGAATCAGCCCCAGCATTTT. Residues: CASSFYHRNQPQHF.

CDR3 DNA: TGCGCCAGCAGCCAAGGCCTCCAGGGTCTATTCTATGGCTACACCTTC. Its protein is CASSQGLQGLFYGYTF. The chain couples TRBV4-1 to TRBJ1-2; D possibly corresponds to TRBD1 (5 bases). The length of the CDR3 is 16 residues. Germline CDR1 MGHRA, CDR2 YSYEKL. Trimming left V 1 base short and J 4 bases short, with 16 bases between.

V is TRBV5-1 and J is TRBJ1-2; D not resolved. The CDR3 runs to 15 residues. Germline V gene sequence: CDR1 SGHRS, CDR2 YFSETQ. V lost 0 bases to trimming and J lost 7 bases, with 16 bases between them. Here the CDR3 DNA reads TGCGCCAGCAGCTTGGGGACCGAACTAGGTGTTGGCTACACCTTC. It encodes CASSLGTELGVGYTF.

This clone was counted a single time. The chain is built from TRBV6-5 and TRBJ2-7; 7 bases fit TRBD1. V dropped 4 bases and J dropped 4; count of bases not matched to a gene: 10. The V gene's germline CDR1 is MNHEY and CDR2 SVGAGI. CDR3 size: 15 residues. The CDR3 nucleotides read TGTGCCAGCAGTTCGTATGGGGACAGCGATTACGAGCAGTACTTC. This encodes CASSSYGDSDYEQYF.

The V and J genes are TRBV2 and TRBJ2-6, with TRBD2 identical over 8 bases. The CDR3 sequence is 18 residues long. Germline-derived CDR1 and CDR2 are SNHLY and FYNNEI. The V segment lost 3 bases and the J segment 0 bases; nucleotides outside the gene matches: 7. This CDR3 is CASSDQRGRSSGANVLTF. CDR3 in DNA: TGTGCCAGCAGTGACCAGCGGGGGCGAAGCTCTGGGGCCAACGTCCTGACTTTC.

The chain couples TRBV9 to TRBJ2-7, with a possible D match to TRBD1 (7 bases). The CDR3 consists of 15 residues. Germline assignment: CDR1 SGDLS and CDR2 YYNGEE. V was cut by 7 bases and J by 3 bases, with 20 bases left in between. The CDR3: CASAKGGTENYEQYF. The DNA for the CDR3 is TGTGCCAGCGCCAAAGGGGGGACAGAAAACTACGAGCAGTACTTC.

The rearrangement joins TRBV10-3 to TRBJ2-3; 8 nucleotides match TRBD2. CDR1 and CDR2 from the germline V gene are ENHRY and SYGVKD. The CDR3 runs 13 residues. Unmatched junction bases numbered 4, after V lost 9 bases and J lost 2 bases. DNA for the CDR3: TGTGCCATGCAGCGGGAGTTCACAGATACGCAGTATTTT. It encodes CAMQREFTDTQYF.

The chain couples TRBV6-5 to TRBJ2-1; 10 bases line up with TRBD2. The CDR3 runs to 15 residues. Trimming cost V 7 bases and J 5 bases; bases outside gene matches: 8. CDR1 and CDR2 from the germline V gene are MNHEY and SVGAGI. The CDR3: CASMGGTSAHNEQFF. CDR3 sequence (DNA): TGTGCCAGCATGGGAGGGACTAGCGCCCACAATGAGCAGTTCTTC.

The V and J genes are TRBV7-2 and TRBJ2-5; D is ambiguous. The CDR3 contains 13 residues. Germline-derived CDR1 and CDR2 are SGHTA and FQGNSA. Trimming removed 5 bases from V and 5 bases from J, with 12 bases in between. Here the CDR3 DNA reads TGTGCCAGCAGCAGACATGACCTGGAGACCCAGTACTTC. Protein: CASSRHDLETQYF.

The rearrangement links TRBV4-2 to TRBJ1-1; 9 nucleotides line up with TRBD1. From germline, CDR1 is LGHNA and CDR2 YNFKEQ. There are 14 residues in the CDR3. Trimming removed 4 bases from V and 3 bases from J; junction bases left unmatched: 3. The DNA for the CDR3 is TGTGCCAGCAGCCCGACAGGGGGGGACACTGAAGCTTTCTTT. Amino acid sequence: CASSPTGGDTEAFF.

CDR3 loop: CASSPGTSGRSEQFF. CDR3 coding DNA: TGTGCCAGCTCACCCGGGACTAGCGGGCGGTCTGAGCAGTTCTTC. The chain is built from TRBV18 and TRBJ2-1; 12 positions agree with TRBD2. The CDR3 is 15 amino acids. J lost 9 bases, V lost 3 bases, and 6 bases had no gene match. Germline CDR1 is KGHSH and CDR2 is LQKENI. The whole variable domain, remainder taken from reference TRBV18 and TRBJ2-1, is NAGVMQNPRHLVRRRGQEARLRCSPMKGHSHVYWYRQLPEEGLKFMVYLQKENIIDESGMPKERFSAEFPKEGPSILRIQQVVRGDSAAYFCASSPGTSGRSEQFFGPGTRLTVL.

The chain employs TRBV28 and TRBJ2-4; TRBD1 might be the D (5 bases). Trimming cost V 5 bases and J 1 base, with 15 bases left between them. Germline V gives CDR1 MDHEN, CDR2 SYDVKM. CDR3 length equals 16 residues. The CDR3 loop reads CASSRGLSRAKNIQYF. CDR3 sequence (DNA): TGTGCCAGCAGTAGGGGCTTGAGCAGGGCCAAAAACATTCAGTACTTC.

This chain links TRBV9 with TRBJ1-6, with D hard to call. Germline V gene sequence: CDR1 SGDLS, CDR2 YYNGEE. Trimming removed 0 bases from V and 12 bases from J, with 7 bases in between. This CDR3 region has 12 residues. The CDR3 sequence: CASSVAGGPLHF. The CDR3 nucleotides are TGTGCCAGCAGCGTAGCTGGCGGACCCCTCCACTTT.

The V and J genes are TRBV2 and TRBJ1-5; D unclear. CDR1 SNHLY and CDR2 FYNNEI come from the germline V gene. CDR3 size: 13 residues. Trimming stripped 4 bases from V and 2 bases from J, with 6 bases between. As DNA, the CDR3 is TGTGCCAGCAGTGCAACGGGCAATCAGCCCCAGCATTTT. It translates to CASSATGNQPQHF.

Only a few counts were recorded for this clone. The chain employs TRBV27 and TRBJ1-1, with TRBD1 matching 7 bases. CDR1 and CDR2 (germline): MNHEY, SMNVEV (reference sequence). V was clipped by 7 bases and J by 0 bases; unmatched bases: 17. The CDR3 sequence is 18 residues long. The CDR3 region is CASTPGRQGIIMNTEAFF. CDR3 DNA: TGTGCCAGCACTCCTGGGAGACAGGGAATAATTATGAACACTGAAGCTTTCTTT.

This chain uses TRBV30 with TRBJ1-6, with D possibly TRBD1 on 6 matching bases. Looked up from germline, CDR1 is GTSNPN and CDR2 is SVGIG (reference sequence). CDR3 length: 15 residues. The V gene lost 0 bases and the J gene lost 6 bases, with 12 bases spanning the gap. The CDR3 reads CAWSVLVGGNSPLHF. In DNA form, the CDR3 reads TGTGCCTGGAGTGTACTTGTAGGGGGTAATTCACCCCTCCACTTT.

In DNA, the CDR3 is TGTGCCAGCGGAATAGCGGGAGGCTACAATGAGCAGTTCTTC. Its protein product is CASGIAGGYNEQFF. The chain employs TRBV7-9 and TRBJ2-1; 10 nucleotides agree with TRBD2. The CDR3 spans 14 residues. The junction had 4 bases not matched to a gene; V was cut back by 8 bases and J by 3 bases. The V gene's germline CDR1 is SEHNR and CDR2 FQNEAQ (reference sequence).

This clone was detected once. CDR3 sequence: CASRAGVNTEAFF. The CDR3 DNA follows: TGTGCCAGCAGGGCAGGGGTGAACACTGAAGCTTTCTTT. The V gene is TRBV6-5, the J gene TRBJ1-1; TRBD1 is a possible D gene (6 bases). CDR1 is MNHEY and CDR2 is SVGAGI in the germline V gene. V lost 6 bases and J lost 0, with 8 bases in between. The CDR3 extends over 13 amino acids.

The chain combines TRBV7-8 with TRBJ2-7; 9 bases align to TRBD1. CDR3 length: 15 residues. With V trimmed by 5 bases and J by 5 bases, 10 bases remained unmatched. Looked up from germline, CDR1 is SGHVS and CDR2 is FQNEAQ. CDR3: CASSPPGQGIHEQYF. The CDR3 DNA reads TGTGCCAGCAGCCCCCCGGGACAGGGAATCCACGAGCAGTACTTC.

V usage is TRBV7-2 and J usage is TRBJ1-1; TRBD1 is a possible D gene (6 bases). The CDR3 has 16 amino acids. Germline V gene lookup returns CDR1 SGHTA and CDR2 FQGNSA. Trimming stripped 5 bases from V and 1 base from J, with 17 bases between. The CDR3 sequence is CASSQNSGTTNTEAFF. The CDR3, as DNA: TGTGCCAGCAGCCAGAATTCCGGGACAACGAACACTGAAGCTTTCTTT.

This sequence joins TRBV30 and TRBJ1-1; tentatively, D is TRBD1 (5 bases). Per germline, CDR1 GTSNPN and CDR2 SVGIG (reference sequence). With 1 base removed from V and 6 bases from J, the gap between germline ends came to 12 bases. The CDR3 totals 13 residues. The CDR3 reads CAWSGSGWAEAFF. DNA for the CDR3: TGTGCCTGGAGTGGGTCAGGGTGGGCTGAAGCTTTCTTT.

The chain employs TRBV5-1 and TRBJ2-7, with a tentative D call TRBD2 (5 bases). Trimming left V 0 bases short and J 5 bases short, with 15 bases between. This CDR3 has 15 amino acids. Germline V lookup: CDR1 SGHRS, CDR2 YFSETQ. Here the CDR3 reads CASSLEPGSVDEQYF. CDR3 bases: TGCGCCAGCAGCTTGGAACCGGGATCGGTCGACGAGCAGTACTTC.

This chain uses TRBV7-2 with TRBJ2-5; TRBD1 agrees at 7 bases. Germline-derived CDR1 and CDR2 are SGHTA and FQGNSA. V shed 3 bases and J 2 bases; nucleotides not matched to a gene: 12. This CDR3 comprises 17 residues. CDR3 nucleotides: TGTGCCAGCAGCTTGCGCGGCTCGGGACAGCCTCAAGAGACCCAGTACTTC. Residues: CASSLRGSGQPQETQYF.

In regard to this clone: The sample has other DNA sequences that encode this CDR3 too. The chain has TRBV6-2 or TRBV6-3 and TRBJ1-5; tentatively, D is TRBD1 (6 bases). With 2 bases removed from V and 4 bases from J, the gap between germline ends came to 9 bases. The germline V gene encodes CDR1 MNHEY and CDR2 SVGEGT. The CDR3 consists of 14 residues. CDR3 in amino acids: CASSYGGGNQPQHF. The CDR3 nucleotides are TGTGCCAGCAGTTACGGGGGCGGTAATCAGCCCCAGCATTTT.

The chain employs TRBV6-1 and TRBJ1-5; weak D call: TRBD1 (5 bases). Trimming stripped 3 bases from V and 7 bases from J, with 10 bases between. Germline V gene lookup returns CDR1 MNHNS and CDR2 SASEGT. The CDR3 has 13 amino acids. The CDR3 reads CASSELGHQPQHF. The DNA for the CDR3 is TGTGCCAGCAGTGAGTTGGGGCACCAGCCCCAGCATTTT.

This clone was counted once. CDR3 bases: TGTGCCAGCAGCCAAGGCCTAGCGGTAATCTACGAGCAGTACTTC. Its protein is CASSQGLAVIYEQYF. The chain recombines TRBV14 with TRBJ2-7; 7 positions agree with TRBD2. From germline, CDR1 is SGHDN and CDR2 FVKESK. CDR3 length: 15 amino acids. V shed 1 base, J shed 3 bases, and the junction held 6 bases outside the gene matches.

The chain recombines TRBV4-3 with TRBJ2-2; D unclear. Trimming took 0 bases from V and 3 from J, leaving 8 bases between them. Germline CDR1 reads LGHNA; CDR2 reads YSLEER. The CDR3 runs to 15 residues. This chain's CDR3 is CASSQDTGYTGELFF. CDR3 nucleotide sequence: TGCGCCAGCAGCCAAGATACCGGGTACACCGGGGAGCTGTTTTTT.

This chain joins TRBV9 and TRBJ2-5; D possibly corresponds to TRBD1 (7 bases). Germline CDR1 is SGDLS and CDR2 is YYNGEE. The CDR3 consists of 17 residues. V was clipped by 1 base and J by 2 bases, with 18 bases between them. DNA of the CDR3: TGTGCCAGCAGCGTATCCCAGGGGGGAGTTGGGCAAGAGACCCAGTACTTC. It translates to CASSVSQGGVGQETQYF.